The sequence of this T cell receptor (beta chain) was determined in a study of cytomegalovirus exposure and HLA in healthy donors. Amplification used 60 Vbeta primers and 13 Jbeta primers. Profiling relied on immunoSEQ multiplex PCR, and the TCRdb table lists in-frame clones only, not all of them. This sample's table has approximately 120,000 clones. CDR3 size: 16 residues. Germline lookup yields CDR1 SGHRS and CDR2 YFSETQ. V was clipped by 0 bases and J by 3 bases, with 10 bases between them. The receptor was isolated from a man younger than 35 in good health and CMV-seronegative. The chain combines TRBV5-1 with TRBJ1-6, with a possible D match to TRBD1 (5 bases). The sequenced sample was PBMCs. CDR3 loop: CASSLGQPVYNSPLHF. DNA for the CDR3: TGCGCCAGCAGCTTGGGACAGCCGGTCTATAATTCACCCCTCCACTTT.